This T cell receptor (beta chain) stems from a study of metastatic and nonmetastatic thyroid tumors. For the study at large: The comparison covered peripheral blood and tumor or nodule tissue in malignant and benign thyroid patients. Overall study findings and caveats: It was reportedly found that TCR beta diversity was significantly higher in malignant thyroid tumors than in benign nodules, a difference seen in both blood and tumor samples.

No patient received treatment before thyroid surgery. This clone rates as medium-sized (0.01 to 0.1%). What it binds is unknown. With 8 bases clipped from V and 7 bases from J, the junction kept 10 bases outside the gene matches. In germline, CDR1 is MNHEY, CDR2 SVGEGT. CDR3 size: 13 residues. Authors' methods: The study's classifier, a distant-metastasis tool for papillary thyroid cancer, was built using CDR3 differences across clinicopathological groups. TCRdb reprocessed the PCR reads via MiXCR. The V and J calls follow TCRdb's processing rather than the paper's. The sample carries more than 20,000 clones, 20% to 30% recorded once.

J is TRBJ2-7 and V is TRBV6-2 or TRBV6-3, with 8 bases fitting TRBD2. Sequencing used tumor tissue. This receptor was identified in a male donor with papillary thyroid cancer or a benign thyroid nodule (not recorded which). Some clones in this sample may be carry-over from other donors' samples. The chain's CDR3 is CASSTAGGGEQYF. The DNA of the CDR3 is TGTGCCAGCTCCACGGCGGGGGGAGGGGAGCAGTACTTC.